The 28 T cell receptor beta chains listed next were all sequenced from one sample in a study of blood T cell repertoires in COVID-19. Using immunoSEQ multiplex PCR, the repertoire was profiled, and TCRdb retains in-frame clones only, with some absent. The sample includes 200,000 to 300,000 clones, around 87% of them seen just once. The specimen was peripheral blood. The origin of the receptors is a woman between 45 and 60 years old with acute or convalescent COVID-19.

In regard to this clone: Other DNA sequences in this specimen translate into the identical CDR3. The chain uses TRBV7-9 and TRBJ2-3, with a tentative D call TRBD2 (5 bases). Germline V gene sequence: CDR1 SEHNR, CDR2 FQNEAQ (reference sequence). V was pared by 1 base and J by 4 bases, with 6 bases between. The length of the CDR3 is 13 residues. The CDR3 bases are TGTGCCAGCAGCTTAGGGGGAGCAGATACGCAGTATTTT. Translated: CASSLGGADTQYF.

This clone appeared a few times. The chain has TRBV27 and TRBJ1-1, with D uncertain. Germline V gene sequence: CDR1 MNHEY, CDR2 SMNVEV (reference sequence). This CDR3 has 14 amino acids. V gave up 2 bases and J gave up 4 bases, with 11 bases separating them. The CDR3 loop is CASSLGTRVTEAFF. In DNA form, the CDR3 reads TGTGCCAGCAGTTTAGGCACTCGGGTCACTGAAGCTTTCTTT.

This chain uses TRBV28 with TRBJ1-1; D remains unclear. This CDR3 is 12 amino acids long. Trimming took off 5 bases at V and 5 bases at J, with 9 bases between the two ends. Germline V gene lookup returns CDR1 MDHEN and CDR2 SYDVKM. CDR3 nucleotides: TGTGCCAGCAGTCCCCGGAGGACTGAAGCTTTCTTT. Protein: CASSPRRTEAFF.

The chain employs TRBV5-1 and TRBJ1-2, with TRBD1 matching over 8 bases. J lost 6 bases, V lost 4 bases, and 5 bases had no gene match. The germline CDR1 and CDR2 sequences are SGHRS and YFSETQ. This CDR3 contains 13 residues. CDR3 in DNA: TGCGCCAGCAGCCGCGGACAGGGAGATGGCTACACCTTC. This codes for CASSRGQGDGYTF.

The genes are TRBV30 and TRBJ1-5, with D hard to call. The V gene lost 2 bases and the J gene lost 6 bases, with 11 bases spanning the gap. CDR1 and CDR2 from the germline V gene are GTSNPN and SVGIG (reference sequence). The CDR3 is 13 amino acids. CDR3 sequence (DNA): TGTGCCTGGAGTATGACTCGGGGTCAGCCCCAGCATTTT. Its protein is CAWSMTRGQPQHF.

The chain employs TRBV6-4 and TRBJ2-1; TRBD2 agrees at 7 bases. The CDR3 is made up of 14 amino acids. Germline loops: CDR1 MRHNA, CDR2 SNTAGT. The V and J ends lost 0 bases and 14 bases, in that order; junction bases with no gene match: 10. The CDR3, as DNA: TGTGCCAGCAGTGACTCGTTCGGGGAGGGGAAGAAGTTCTTC. This sequence encodes CASSDSFGEGKKFF.

The rearrangement uses TRBV19 and TRBJ1-3, with D maybe TRBD1 (5 bases). CDR3 length: 15 residues. Germline V gene sequence: CDR1 LNHDA, CDR2 SQIVND (reference sequence). V was pared by 6 bases and J by 0 bases, with 12 bases between. The CDR3 DNA sequence: TGTGCCAGTAGCATGGGGGGGAGCTCTGGAAACACCATATATTTT. Its protein is CASSMGGSSGNTIYF. The complete variable domain, with remaining parts taken from reference TRBV19 and TRBJ1-3, reads DGGITQSPKYLFRKEGQNVTLSCEQNLNHDAMYWYRQDPGQGLRLIYYSQIVNDFQKGDIAEGYSVSREKKESFPLTVTSAQKNPTAFYLCASSMGGSSGNTIYFGEGSWLTVV.

J is TRBJ2-3 and V is TRBV18, with a possible D match to TRBD1 (7 bases). The CDR3 length is 15 residues. Per the germline V gene, CDR1 is KGHSH and CDR2 is LQKENI. The V end lost 6 bases, the J end lost 1 base, and 14 bases lay between the germline ends. CDR3 sequence reads: CASSPGRGGTDTQYF. The CDR3 bases are TGTGCCAGCTCCCCCGGCAGGGGGGGCACAGATACGCAGTATTTT.

The gene calls are TRBV27 and TRBJ1-5; D might be TRBD1 (6 bases). Germline V CDR1 and CDR2: MNHEY, SMNVEV (reference sequence). Trimming left V 6 bases short and J 11 bases short, with 17 bases between. The CDR3 extends over 13 amino acids. DNA for the CDR3: TGTGCCAGCAGGCAGGGGCCGAGCTCCTCCCAGCATTTT. It encodes CASRQGPSSSQHF.

The genes are TRBV27 and TRBJ2-1, with TRBD1 matching over 11 bases. The CDR3 length is 17 residues. The germline CDR1 and CDR2 sequences are MNHEY and SMNVEV (reference sequence). V trimming: 4 bases; J trimming: 6 bases; junction bases outside the gene matches: 11. CDR3 residues: CASSSYRDRGIRNEQFF. The CDR3 DNA reads TGTGCCAGCAGTTCTTACCGGGACAGGGGGATCCGCAATGAGCAGTTCTTC.

The chain combines TRBV4-3 with TRBJ2-1; 7 bases map to TRBD2. Germline trimming cut 0 bases from V and 5 bases from J; bases unmatched to any gene: 7. From germline, CDR1 is LGHNA and CDR2 YSLEER. CDR3 length: 16 residues. The CDR3 region is CASSQDPGLGDNEQFF. The CDR3 nucleotides read TGCGCCAGCAGCCAAGATCCCGGACTAGGGGACAATGAGCAGTTCTTC.

The CDR3 nucleotides read TGTGCCAGCAGCGTTCCGGGACTAGCAGTAACCGGGGAGCTGTTTTTT. Protein: CASSVPGLAVTGELFF. The rearrangement links TRBV9 to TRBJ2-2; 9 nucleotides align to TRBD2. Germline values: CDR1 SGDLS, CDR2 YYNGEE. V was pared by 2 bases and J by 5 bases, with 7 bases of the junction left unmatched. The CDR3 spans 16 residues.

The chain uses TRBV20-1 and TRBJ1-2; D is unresolved. The germline V and J ends were trimmed by 5 bases and 6 bases, with 10 bases remaining between them. The CDR3 spans 11 residues. The V gene's germline CDR1 is DFQATT and CDR2 SNEGSKA (reference sequence). CDR3 region: CSASFFDGYTF. The CDR3 nucleotides read TGCAGTGCTTCATTTTTTGATGGCTACACCTTC.

The genes are TRBV15 and TRBJ1-1; D remains unclear. Germline CDR1 reads LNHNV; CDR2 reads YYDKDF (reference sequence). The V end lost 1 base, the J end lost 7 bases, and 7 bases lay between the germline ends. The CDR3 totals 12 residues. The CDR3 is CATSRGQREAFF. CDR3 bases: TGTGCCACCAGCAGAGGCCAGCGTGAAGCTTTCTTT.

The rearrangement links TRBV11-3 to TRBJ2-5, with 7 bases fitting TRBD1. The CDR3 length is 13 residues. With 1 base clipped from V and 4 bases from J, the junction kept 0 bases outside the gene matches. CDR1 is SGHNT and CDR2 is YENEEA in the germline V gene. The chain's CDR3 is CASSLAGGETQYF. The CDR3 coding sequence is TGTGCCAGCAGCTTAGCAGGGGGAGAGACCCAGTACTTC.

There are many counts of this clone. V is TRBV7-9 and J is TRBJ2-7, with 7 positions matching TRBD2. V lost 5 bases, J lost 0 bases, and 10 bases stayed unmatched. CDR3 size: 16 residues. In germline, CDR1 is SEHNR, CDR2 FQNEAQ (reference sequence). The CDR3 DNA reads TGTGCCAGCAGCCTAAGGCCGGGGGGAAGCTCCTACGAGCAGTACTTC. Its translation is CASSLRPGGSSYEQYF.

The genes are TRBV29-1 and TRBJ2-7; weak D call: TRBD2 (5 bases). This CDR3 is 13 amino acids long. Per germline, CDR1 SQVTM and CDR2 ANQGSEA. Deletions cut 6 bases from V and 2 bases from J, with 14 bases between. In DNA form, the CDR3 reads TGCAGCGTGGGAGAGAGTGGAGCCTACGAGCAGTACTTC. Translated, it gives CSVGESGAYEQYF.

V usage is TRBV24-1 and J usage is TRBJ2-7; maybe TRBD2 (6 bases). Trimming stripped 3 bases from V and 5 bases from J, with 13 bases between. CDR1 is KGHDR, CDR2 SFDVKD, per germline. The CDR3 loop spans 14 amino acids. In DNA form, the CDR3 reads TGTGCCACCAGTGATCCGGGGAGGACCGACGAGCAGTACTTC. It codes for CATSDPGRTDEQYF.

The genes are TRBV7-8 and TRBJ2-3, with 8 bases identical to TRBD2. The CDR3 is made up of 14 amino acids. V lost 5 bases, J lost 3 bases, and 4 bases stayed unmatched. Germline CDR1 reads SGHVS; CDR2 reads FQNEAQ. This chain's CDR3 is CASSQGTSTDTQYF. CDR3 bases: TGTGCCAGCAGCCAAGGGACTAGTACAGATACGCAGTATTTT.

This clone was seen a few times. Here the CDR3 DNA reads TGCGCCAGCAGCCAACAGGGGGCAGCTGAAGCTTTCTTT. This codes for CASSQQGAAEAFF. V is TRBV4-3 and J is TRBJ1-1; TRBD1 matches 8 bases. CDR3 size: 13 residues. Germline CDR1 is LGHNA and CDR2 is YSLEER. V lost 2 bases, J lost 6 bases, and 2 bases stayed unmatched.

J is TRBJ2-7 and V is TRBV2; 10 bases are shared with TRBD1. CDR1 and CDR2 from the germline V gene are SNHLY and FYNNEI. With 7 bases clipped from V and 1 base from J, the junction kept 4 bases outside the gene matches. The CDR3 is 14 amino acids. CDR3 amino acids: CASTGQGDSYEQYF. The CDR3 region has the DNA TGTGCCAGCACTGGACAGGGGGATTCCTACGAGCAGTACTTC.

This chain links TRBV6-5 with TRBJ2-2; 8 bases align to TRBD1. The CDR3 has 15 residues. Germline trimming cut 6 bases from V and 4 bases from J; bases unmatched to any gene: 7. In germline, CDR1 is MNHEY, CDR2 SVGAGI. CDR3 bases: TGTGCCAGCAGACGGACAGGGTCAGGCACCGGGGAGCTGTTTTTT. It specifies CASRRTGSGTGELFF.

The chain is built from TRBV14 and TRBJ1-2, with a tentative D call TRBD1 (6 bases). CDR1 is SGHDN, CDR2 FVKESK, per germline. Trimming took 0 bases from V and 2 from J, leaving 7 bases between them. The CDR3 consists of 14 residues. The CDR3 DNA follows: TGTGCCAGCAGCCAAGAAACAGGGAACTATGGCTACACCTTC. It codes for CASSQETGNYGYTF.

In DNA, the CDR3 is TGTGCCAGCAGTTTATTCGGGGTTTCTGGGTACGAGCAGTACTTC. The encoded protein is CASSLFGVSGYEQYF. The genes are TRBV27 and TRBJ2-7, with D possibly matching TRBD2 (5 bases). Germline values: CDR1 MNHEY, CDR2 SMNVEV (reference sequence). The CDR3 loop spans 15 amino acids. V was clipped by 1 base and J by 4 bases, with 14 bases between them.

The chain carries TRBV11-2 and TRBJ1-4; maybe TRBD1 (6 bases). Trimming removed 2 bases from V and 3 bases from J, with 16 bases in between. This CDR3 spans 17 amino acids. From germline, CDR1 is SGHAT and CDR2 FQNNGV. The CDR3 loop reads CASSLTGGGGPNEKLFF. DNA of the CDR3: TGTGCCAGCAGCTTAACAGGAGGGGGGGGCCCTAATGAAAAACTGTTTTTT. Drawing the rest from reference TRBV11-2 and TRBJ1-4, the complete variable domain is EAGVAQSPRYKIIEKRQSVAFWCNPISGHATLYWYQQILGQGPKLLIQFQNNGVVDDSQLPKDRFSAERLKGVDSTLKIQPAKLEDSAVYLCASSLTGGGGPNEKLFFGSGTQLSVL.

The CDR3: CASSAGQINEKLFF. The CDR3 coding sequence is TGTGCCAGCAGCGCAGGACAGATTAATGAAAAACTGTTTTTT. The V gene is TRBV5-8, the J gene TRBJ1-4; D may be TRBD1 (6 bases). CDR3 length: 14 amino acids. Germline V gene sequence: CDR1 SGHTS, CDR2 YDEGEE. The germline V and J ends were trimmed by 4 bases and 4 bases, with 11 bases remaining between them.

In this sample, this clone turned up a few times. As DNA, the CDR3 is TGCAGCGCCAGAACGGAGGCCTACGAGCAGTACTTC. It codes for CSARTEAYEQYF. The chain links TRBV29-1 to TRBJ2-7; TRBD2 is a possible D gene (5 bases). V shed 7 bases and J shed 2 bases, with 12 bases lying between them. This CDR3 comprises 12 residues. Looked up from germline, CDR1 is SQVTM and CDR2 is ANQGSEA.

This rearrangement joins TRBV9 to TRBJ2-3; TRBD2 matches at 10 bases. CDR1 is SGDLS, CDR2 YYNGEE, per germline. The CDR3 spans 17 residues. Trimming took 0 bases from V and 6 from J; bases not matched to a gene: 10. CDR3: CASSVDASGRAGDTQYF. The CDR3 DNA sequence: TGTGCCAGCAGCGTAGATGCCAGCGGGAGGGCCGGGGATACGCAGTATTTT.